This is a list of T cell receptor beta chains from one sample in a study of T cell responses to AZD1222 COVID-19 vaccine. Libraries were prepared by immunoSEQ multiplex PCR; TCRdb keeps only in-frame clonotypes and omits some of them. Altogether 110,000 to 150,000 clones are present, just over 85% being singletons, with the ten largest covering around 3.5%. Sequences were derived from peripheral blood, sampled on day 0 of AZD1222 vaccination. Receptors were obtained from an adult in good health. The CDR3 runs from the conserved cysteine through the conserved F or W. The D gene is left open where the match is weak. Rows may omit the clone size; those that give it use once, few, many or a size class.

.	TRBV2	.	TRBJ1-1	CASKQGNTEAFF	TGTGCCAGCAAGCAGGGGAACACTGAAGCTTTCTTT
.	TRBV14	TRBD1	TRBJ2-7	CASSVGQGAINEQYF	TGTGCCAGCAGCGTGGGACAGGGGGCTATCAACGAGCAGTACTTC
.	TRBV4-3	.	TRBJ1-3	CASSQEGTLSGNTIYF	TGCGCCAGCAGCCAAGAAGGCACCCTCTCTGGAAACACCATATATTTT
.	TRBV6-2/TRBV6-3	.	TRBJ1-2	CASSYSSYRDYGYTF	TGTGCCAGCAGTTACTCGTCCTACAGGGATTATGGCTACACCTTC
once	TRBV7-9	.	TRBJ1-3	CASSLDAAGGNTIYF	TGTGCCAGCAGCTTAGATGCGGCGGGTGGAAACACCATATATTTT
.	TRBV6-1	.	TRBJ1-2	CASSEETVPSWYGYTF	TGTGCCAGCAGTGAAGAGACAGTACCCTCTTGGTATGGCTACACCTTC
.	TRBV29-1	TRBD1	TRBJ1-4	CSVRDRGTNEKLFF	TGCAGCGTGAGGGACAGGGGGACTAATGAAAAACTGTTTTTT
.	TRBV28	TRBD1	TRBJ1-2	CASSLEGTGWYGYTF	TGTGCCAGCAGTTTGGAGGGGACAGGGTGGTATGGCTACACCTTC
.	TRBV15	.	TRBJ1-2	CATSRDVGMDGYTF	TGTGCCACCAGCAGAGATGTAGGGATGGATGGCTACACCTTC
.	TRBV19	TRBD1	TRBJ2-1	CASKPTGGNEQFF	TGTGCCAGTAAGCCGACAGGGGGCAATGAGCAGTTCTTC
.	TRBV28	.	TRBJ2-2	CATPGPNTGELFF	TGTGCCACCCCGGGACCAAACACCGGGGAGCTGTTTTTT
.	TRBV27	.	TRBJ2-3	CASSSLGQTPDTQYF	TGTGCCAGCAGTTCTCTCGGACAGACCCCAGATACGCAGTATTTT
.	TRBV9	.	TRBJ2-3	CASSVAGTTDTQYF	TGTGCCAGCAGCGTAGCGGGGACCACAGATACGCAGTATTTT
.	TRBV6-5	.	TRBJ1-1	CASTKGDTGLAFF	TGTGCCAGCACAAAAGGCGACACAGGGCTGGCTTTCTTT
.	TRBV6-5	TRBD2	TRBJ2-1	CASRTGTSGDNEQFF	TGTGCCAGCAGAACCGGGACTAGCGGCGACAATGAGCAGTTCTTC
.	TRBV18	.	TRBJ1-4	CASSPPRGDEVLEKLFF	TGTGCCAGCTCACCACCGAGAGGGGACGAGGTCTTGGAAAAACTGTTTTTT
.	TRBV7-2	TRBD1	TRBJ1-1	CASSLGGQGANTEAFF	TGTGCCAGCAGCTTAGGAGGACAGGGTGCCAACACTGAAGCTTTCTTT
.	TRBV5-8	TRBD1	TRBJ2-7	CASTLGTGTGSYEQYF	TGTGCCAGCACCTTGGGTACCGGGACAGGGAGCTACGAGCAGTACTTC
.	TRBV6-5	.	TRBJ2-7	CASSFSPKYEQYF	TGTGCCAGCTCATTTTCCCCCAAGTACGAGCAGTACTTC
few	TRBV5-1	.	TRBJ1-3	CASSLAVTGNTIYF	TGCGCCAGCAGCTTGGCAGTTACTGGAAACACCATATATTTT
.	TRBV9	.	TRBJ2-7	CASSVGSGTNYEQYF	TGTGCCAGCAGCGTAGGTTCGGGGACCAACTACGAGCAGTACTTC
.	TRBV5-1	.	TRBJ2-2	CASSSGTANTGELFF	TGCGCCAGCAGCTCAGGGACGGCGAACACCGGGGAGCTGTTTTTT
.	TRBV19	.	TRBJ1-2	CASSIVGRDYGYTF	TGTGCCAGTAGTATAGTGGGCAGGGACTATGGCTACACCTTC
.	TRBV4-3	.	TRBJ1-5	CASNPFYGSNQPQHF	TGCGCCAGCAACCCATTTTACGGGAGCAATCAGCCCCAGCATTTT
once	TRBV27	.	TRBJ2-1	CASSPAPQPWEQFF	TGTGCCAGCAGCCCCGCCCCACAACCATGGGAGCAGTTCTTC
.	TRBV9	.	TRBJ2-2	CASSVGGRALSGELFF	TGTGCCAGCAGCGTAGGAGGAAGGGCTTTGTCCGGGGAGCTGTTTTTT
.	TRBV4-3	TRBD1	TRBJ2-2	CASSQDLGDRNTGELFF	TGCGCCAGCAGCCAAGATCTGGGGGACAGGAACACCGGGGAGCTGTTTTTT
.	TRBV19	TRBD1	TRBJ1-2	CASSIIRGRGYTF	TGTGCCAGTAGTATCATCAGGGGGCGCGGCTACACCTTC
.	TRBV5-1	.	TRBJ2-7	CASSFRSGAERVEQYF	TGCGCCAGCAGCTTCAGGAGTGGGGCAGAAAGGGTCGAGCAGTACTTC
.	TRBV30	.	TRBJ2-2	CAWSDRGPGELFF	TGTGCCTGGAGTGACCGGGGCCCCGGGGAGCTGTTTTTT
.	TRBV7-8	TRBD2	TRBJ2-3	CASSLVAGGSTDTQYF	TGTGCCAGCAGCTTAGTAGCGGGAGGAAGCACAGATACGCAGTATTTT
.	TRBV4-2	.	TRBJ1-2	CASSQTKHIYGYTF	TGTGCCAGCAGCCAAACCAAACACATCTATGGCTACACCTTC
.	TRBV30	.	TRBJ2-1	CAWSVERESEQFF	TGTGCCTGGAGTGTAGAACGGGAGAGTGAGCAGTTCTTC
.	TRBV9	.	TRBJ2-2	CASSVSLATDTGELFF	TGTGCCAGCAGCGTATCCCTAGCCACCGACACCGGGGAGCTGTTTTTT
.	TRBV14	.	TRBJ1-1	CASSQVGGVSGGAFF	TGTGCCAGCAGCCAAGTAGGGGGGGTTTCCGGTGGAGCTTTCTTT
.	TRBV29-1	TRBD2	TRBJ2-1	CSVEGAGAYNERFF	TGCAGCGTTGAAGGGGCGGGAGCCTACAATGAGCGGTTCTTC
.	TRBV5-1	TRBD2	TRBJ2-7	CASRITGLQLGEQYF	TGCGCCAGCAGGATCACGGGACTACAACTAGGAGAGCAGTACTTC
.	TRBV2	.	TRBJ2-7	CASSESQTLSDEQYF	TGTGCCAGCAGTGAAAGCCAGACCCTTAGCGACGAGCAGTACTTC
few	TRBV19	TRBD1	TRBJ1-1	CASSPRTGEAFF	TGTGCCAGTAGTCCCCGGACAGGGGAAGCTTTCTTT
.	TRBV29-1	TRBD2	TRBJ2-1	CSVEPGLAGINEQFF	TGCAGCGTTGAACCGGGACTAGCGGGAATTAATGAGCAGTTCTTC
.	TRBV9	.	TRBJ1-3	CASSSQSERRVLDTIYF	TGTGCCAGCAGCTCCCAAAGCGAAAGGAGGGTGTTGGACACCATATATTTT
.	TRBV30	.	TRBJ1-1	CAWSEGGTEAFF	TGTGCCTGGTCCGAGGGAGGGACTGAAGCTTTCTTT
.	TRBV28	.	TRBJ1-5	CASSPGQLGQPQHF	TGTGCCAGCAGTCCCGGACAGTTGGGACAGCCCCAGCATTTT
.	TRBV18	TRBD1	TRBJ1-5	CASSPGQGAGQPQHF	TGTGCCAGCTCACCGGGACAGGGGGCTGGGCAGCCCCAGCATTTT